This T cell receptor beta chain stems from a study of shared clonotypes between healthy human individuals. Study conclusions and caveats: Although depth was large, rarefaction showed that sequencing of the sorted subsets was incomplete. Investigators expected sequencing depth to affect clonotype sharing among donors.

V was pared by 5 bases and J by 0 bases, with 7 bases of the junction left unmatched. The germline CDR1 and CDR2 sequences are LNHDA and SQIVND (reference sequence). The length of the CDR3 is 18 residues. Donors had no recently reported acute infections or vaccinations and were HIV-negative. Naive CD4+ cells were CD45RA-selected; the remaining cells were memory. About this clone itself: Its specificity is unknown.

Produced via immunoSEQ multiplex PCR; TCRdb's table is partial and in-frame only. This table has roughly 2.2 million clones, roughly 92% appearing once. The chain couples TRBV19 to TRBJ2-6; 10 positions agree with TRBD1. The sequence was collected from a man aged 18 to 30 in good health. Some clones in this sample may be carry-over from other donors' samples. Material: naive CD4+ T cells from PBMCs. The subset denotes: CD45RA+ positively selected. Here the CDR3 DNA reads TGTGCCAGTAGTTCGGGACAGGGGTTCCCCTCTGGGGCCAACGTCCTGACTTTC. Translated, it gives CASSSGQGFPSGANVLTF. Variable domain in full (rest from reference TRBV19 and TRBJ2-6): DGGITQSPKYLFRKEGQNVTLSCEQNLNHDAMYWYRQDPGQGLRLIYYSQIVNDFQKGDIAEGYSVSREKKESFPLTVTSAQKNPTAFYLCASSSGQGFPSGANVLTFGAGSRLTVL.